Sequencing of this TCR beta chain was carried out in a study of T cell changes during pregnancy in multiple sclerosis. V was trimmed by 2 bases and J by 2 bases, leaving 8 bases between them. CDR1 and CDR2 from the germline V gene are SGHTA and FQGNSA. This CDR3 spans 14 amino acids. Repertoires were generated with immunoSEQ multiplex PCR, while TCRdb's copy carries only in-frame clones and drops some. The table shows tens of thousands of clones, with under 95% occurring only once. Sequencing used peripheral blood, obtained in the second trimester of pregnancy. This sequence originates from a female donor in good health, enrolled as a control in a pregnancy study. The chain uses TRBV7-2 and TRBJ2-3; D gene ambiguous. CDR3 sequence: CASSLTSSTDTQYF. In nucleotides, the CDR3 is TGTGCCAGCAGCTTAACTTCGTCCACAGATACGCAGTATTTT.